The clone carrying this T cell receptor beta chain was picked up a small number of times. The antigen is not known. A read error may produce the germline difference seen at one junction end. This record belongs to a study of blood T cells in healthy people across ages. A J-beta primer mix and a sample-barcoded 5' primer were used in a second PCR of about 7 to 12 cycles. Tags on each cDNA molecule came from a template-switch adaptor with 12 random nucleotides. Via MiXCR, TCRdb re-called the 5' RACE reads, giving one row per CDR3 protein. The data contain around 1.5 million distinct CDR3 sequences, about 31% of them singletons. Study-wide results and limits: Per million T cells, the diversity of TCR beta decreased roughly linearly as age advanced. Naive T cell percentage by flow cytometry tracked strongly with beta diversity. Any changes in expanded clonotypes were possibly confounded, as donor CMV status remained unknown.

This CDR3 contains 14 residues. Germline values: CDR1 LNHNV, CDR2 YYDKDF (reference sequence). V and J are TRBV15 and TRBJ1-2; possible D gene TRBD1, 6 bases. This TCR derives from a woman aged 25 to 39 in good health. Specimen: blood. CDR3 DNA: TGTGCCACCAACCCGGACAGATCTAACTATGGCTGCACCTTC. The encoded protein is CATNPDRSNYGCTF.